This section outlines one T cell receptor beta chain sequence together with its context. The target antigen is unknown. TCRdb keeps only in-frame clones here, not all; method: immunoSEQ multiplex PCR. The sample consists of about 4,900 clones, 55% to 80% of them appearing once. This sample was taken from a study of CD4+ T cells in melanoma. Germline V gene lookup returns CDR1 SGHKS and CDR2 YYEKEE (reference sequence). The CDR3 is made up of 13 amino acids. Losses at the gene ends were 4 bases for V and 6 bases for J; bases not matched to a gene: 5. The study, taken as a whole, reports: CD8+ T cell, macrophage and B cell function reportedly correlated with neoantigen-specific CD4+ T cells. In melanoma, neoantigen-specific CD4+ T cells reportedly differed in differentiation state.

The sequenced material came from cells from a culture (not recorded whether cultured in vitro). The chain combines TRBV5-5 with TRBJ1-2, with TRBD1 matching over 8 bases. The receptor's source is a human donor with melanoma. CDR3 amino acids: CASSTGGGDGYTF. The CDR3 DNA is TGTGCCAGCAGCACAGGGGGTGGCGATGGCTACACCTTC.